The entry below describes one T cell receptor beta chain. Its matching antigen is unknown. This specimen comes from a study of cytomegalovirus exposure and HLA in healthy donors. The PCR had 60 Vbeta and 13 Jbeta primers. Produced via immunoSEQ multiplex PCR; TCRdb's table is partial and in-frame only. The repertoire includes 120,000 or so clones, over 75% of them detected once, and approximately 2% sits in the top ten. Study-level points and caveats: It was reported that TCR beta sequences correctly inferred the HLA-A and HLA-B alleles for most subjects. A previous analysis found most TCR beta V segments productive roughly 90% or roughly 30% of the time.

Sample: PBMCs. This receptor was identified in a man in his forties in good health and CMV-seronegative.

The CDR3 DNA is TGTGCCAGCAGACCGGGACAGGGGCCGCCGTACTTC. Encoded protein: CASRPGQGPPYF. V usage is TRBV27 and J usage is TRBJ2-5; 10 nucleotides line up with TRBD1. With V trimmed by 6 bases and J by 13 bases, 8 bases remained unmatched. Germline CDR1 reads MNHEY; CDR2 reads SMNVEV (reference sequence). The CDR3 is 12 residues long.